This T cell receptor (beta chain) was profiled in a study of technical replicates of blood from a few donors (dated by TCRdb to 2016 to 2017). Library creation used the immunoSEQ multiplex PCR assay. TCRdb retrieved this table from immuneACCESS and kept in-frame rearrangements only. Not all clones are present; in checked studies, unresolved V genes account for under half, and no reason is known for the remainder. This sample lists tens of thousands of clones; approximately 97% were detected once. The ten biggest clones cover around 0.22% of the sample. The CDR3 holds 17 amino acids from the cysteine to the phenylalanine. Kept here is only the CDR3 DNA, which spans 51 bases and is read in frame from base 1. Notes on this clone: The specificity of this receptor is unknown. Per-base quality was not reported, and no clone a single base away is much larger than it.

The sample was T cells isolated from PBMCs. Recombination connected TRBV21-1 to TRBJ2-1; the D segment call TRBD2 is taken from the table without a DNA check. TRBV21-1 is a known pseudogene. This clonotype originated in a human donor in good health. The DNA sequence follows: TGTGCCAGCAGCAAAGGGGCAGGGCTAGCGGATTACAATGAGCAGTTCTTC. The encoded protein is CASSKGAGLADYNEQFF.